Here is one TCR beta chain with its context. No antigen is known for it. TCRdb re-called the 5' RACE reads through MiXCR, storing one row per CDR3 protein. This table holds about 420,000 distinct CDR3 sequences, around 20% found once. Per germline, CDR1 SGHRS and CDR2 YFSETQ. The CDR3 sequence is 17 residues long. The V gene lost 3 bases and the J gene lost 2 bases, with 21 bases spanning the gap. These data belong to a study of CD8 T cells in ankylosing spondylitis. General study points: A motif of fewer than ten highly homologous TCR beta variants was seen as apparently characteristic of ankylosing spondylitis blood.

This chain joins TRBV5-1 and TRBJ2-7, with a possible D match to TRBD2 (7 bases). The source of this sequence is a male donor with ankylosing spondylitis. The sample taken for sequencing was blood, either unsorted or a sorted T cell fraction (not recorded which). The CDR3 DNA reads as TGCGCCAGCAGCTCTGATACTCCGGGGGGCATACCCTACGAGCAGTACTTC. This sequence encodes CASSSDTPGGIPYEQYF.